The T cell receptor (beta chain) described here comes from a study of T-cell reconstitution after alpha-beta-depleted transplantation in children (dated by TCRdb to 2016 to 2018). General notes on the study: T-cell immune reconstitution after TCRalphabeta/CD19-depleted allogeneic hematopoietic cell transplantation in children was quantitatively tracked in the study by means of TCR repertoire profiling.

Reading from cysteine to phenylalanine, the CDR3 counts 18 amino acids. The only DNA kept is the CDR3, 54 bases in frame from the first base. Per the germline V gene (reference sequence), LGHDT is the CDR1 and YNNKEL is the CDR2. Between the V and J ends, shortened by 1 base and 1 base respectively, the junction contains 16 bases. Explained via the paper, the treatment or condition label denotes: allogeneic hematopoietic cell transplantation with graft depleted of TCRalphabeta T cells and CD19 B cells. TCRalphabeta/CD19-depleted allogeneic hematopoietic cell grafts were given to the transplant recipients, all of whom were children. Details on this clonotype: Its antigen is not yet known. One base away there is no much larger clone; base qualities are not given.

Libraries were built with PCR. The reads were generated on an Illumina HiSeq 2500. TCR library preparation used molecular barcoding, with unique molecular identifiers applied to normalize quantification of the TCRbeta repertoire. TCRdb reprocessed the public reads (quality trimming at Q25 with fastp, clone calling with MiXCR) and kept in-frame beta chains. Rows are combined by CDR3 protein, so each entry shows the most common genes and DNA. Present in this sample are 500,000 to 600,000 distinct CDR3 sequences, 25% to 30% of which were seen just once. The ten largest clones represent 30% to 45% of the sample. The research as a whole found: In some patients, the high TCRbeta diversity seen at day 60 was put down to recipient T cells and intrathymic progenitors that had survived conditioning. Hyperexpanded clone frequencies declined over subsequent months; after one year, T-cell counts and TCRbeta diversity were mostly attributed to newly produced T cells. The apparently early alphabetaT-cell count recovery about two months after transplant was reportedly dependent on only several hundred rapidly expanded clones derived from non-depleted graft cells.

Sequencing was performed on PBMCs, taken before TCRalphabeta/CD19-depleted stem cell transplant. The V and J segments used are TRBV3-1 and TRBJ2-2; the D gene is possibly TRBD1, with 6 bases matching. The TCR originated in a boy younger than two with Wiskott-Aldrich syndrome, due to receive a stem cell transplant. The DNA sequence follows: TGTGCCAGCAGCCAAGTCCCCCAGGGGTTTAGGAACACCGGGGAGCTGTTTTTT. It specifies CASSQVPQGFRNTGELFF.